This T cell receptor beta chain appears in the sequencing data of a study of blood T cells in healthy people across ages (dated by TCRdb to 2014 to 2015). The study in broad terms: In model experiments, template switching captured roughly one uniquely barcoded TCR beta cDNA molecule for every two T cells. To avoid experimental bias, donors of different ages were randomly spread across the sequencing lanes. Using deep sequencing normalized with unique cDNA molecular identifiers, the study measured how TCR beta repertoire diversity changes with age. The donors were split into four age groups: young (average 16 years), middle-aged (39), aged (over 55) and long-lived (roughly 77). The study analyzed two additional independent replicas of 1 million unique cDNA reads from the same blood draw for two donors, one aged 18 to 29 and one aged 80 or older. Paper-wide results and their limitations: Because donor CMV infection status was unknown, age-related changes in expanded clonotypes were potentially confounded. Observed TCR beta diversity per million T cells fell roughly linearly with age, and a significant reduction was already apparent by age around 36. Total diversity estimates from one million sequenced T cells were considered lower bounds and underestimates. Conclusive comparison of naive and antigen-experienced compartments was prevented by the profiling of bulk unsorted PBMCs. The percentage of naive T cells measured by flow cytometry correlated strongly with observed TCR beta diversity. Compared with the aged group, the long-lived group had more naive CD4+ T cells, fewer expanded clones and increased TCR diversity, suggesting age selection.

Libraries were built with 5' RACE. Sequenced on an Illumina HiSeq 2500. A second PCR of roughly 7 to 12 cycles was run with a J-beta primer mix and a sample-barcoded 5' primer. Each TCR beta cDNA molecule received a unique molecular identifier from a template-switch 5' adaptor carrying 12 random nucleotides. Each sample yielded at least 2.5 million CDR3-containing paired-end reads. The Mint cDNA synthesis kit, primed by a TRBC-specific oligonucleotide, was used to synthesize first-strand cDNA from all RNA. Following uracil-DNA glycosylase treatment, a first 18-cycle PCR with universal primers M1SS and BC2_uni_R was performed on all cDNA. Turning to the authors' computational methods: Each sample was normalized by randomly selecting 1 million high-quality reads, each carrying a distinct molecular identifier. Reads sharing molecular identifiers were discarded rather than binned into consensus sequences. MiTCR, run with a Q25 quality threshold and the strictest error-elimination algorithm, handled CDR3 identification, clonotype clustering and error correction. A nonparametric unseen species model using Euler transformation provided a lower-bound estimate of total TCR beta diversity. TCRdb applied fastp at Q25 and MiXCR to the public reads, then kept only in-frame beta chains. Entries are consolidated by CDR3 protein sequence, retaining the most common genes and DNA. These V and J calls are TCRdb output, not the study's own analysis. A total of about 830,000 distinct CDR3 sequences appear in this sample, 55% to 70% of them only once. The leading ten clones occupy approximately 23% of the sample.

The CDR3 measures 12 amino acids from cysteine to phenylalanine. The DNA shown is the 36-base CDR3, in frame from base 1. Trimming removed 5 bases from V and 7 bases from J, leaving 11 bases between the germline ends. The germline V gene yields MNHEY for CDR1 and SVGEGT for CDR2. Details on this clonotype: Its antigen remains unidentified. Base quality data are lacking; no much larger clone is found one base away.

Donors were a few dozen systemically healthy Caucasian individuals from Russia aged roughly 6 to 100 years. Each donor gave about 9.8 milliliters of peripheral blood, drawn into EDTA-treated Vacutainer tubes. Ficoll-Paque density-gradient centrifugation was used to isolate PBMCs, with at least 7 million per sample. Total RNA, at least 5.5 micrograms per sample, was extracted from PBMCs with Trizol reagent. For every donor, flow cytometry on a PBMC aliquot measured the percentage of naive CD45RAhigh/CD27high T cells. This sequence originates from a man between 25 and 39 years old in good health. The specimen was blood. The rearrangement combines TRBV6-2 or TRBV6-3 with TRBJ1-2; TRBD1 is a possible D gene, resting on 6 matching bases. The nucleotides are TGTGCCAGCAGTACCCCAGGGGTTGGCTACACCTTC. Translated, this is CASSTPGVGYTF.